The T cell receptor (beta chain) under discussion was sequenced for a study of tumor and adjacent non-tumor tissue in lung cancer (dated by TCRdb to the late 2010s). In terms of the full investigation: Patients with adenocarcinoma (around eleven), squamous cell carcinoma (2) and small cell lung cancer (1) were included in the cohort. The approximately 15 patients were aged roughly 31 to 80 years, included some 10 men and 5 women, and had TNM stage I to III disease. Sequencing produced 100 million to 150 million productive TCRbeta reads in total, an average of approximately 4 million reads per sample. Bulk TCRbeta repertoires were compared between lung tumor tissue and matched distant non-tumor lung tissue obtained from more than 12 lung cancer patients. TCRbeta CDR3 sequencing was performed on roughly 32 paired specimens, with one tumor sample and one normal lung sample collected per patient.

Inclusive of the bounding cysteine and phenylalanine, the CDR3 is 14 residues long. The kept DNA is CDR3 alone, 42 bases in frame from the first base. CDR1 SGHAT and CDR2 FQDESV are derived from the germline V gene (reference sequence). Library generation was performed with multiplex PCR. The sequencing machine was an Illumina HiSeq 2500. TCRbeta libraries were constructed through three rounds of nested PCR with primers (Table S4) according to protocols modified from ARM-PCR. Before sequencing, PCR products in the 200-500 bp range were cut out of the gel and cleaned up using the QIAquick gel extraction kit. The study's own analysis went as follows. Trimmomatic was used to clean the reads, FLASH was used to merge the reads into complete CDR3 sequences, and MiTCR was used to assign the reads to V(D)J germline segments. Clonal diversity was computed as the inverse Simpson's index with VDJtools. In-frame sequences lacking a premature stop codon were counted as productive reads. TCRdb reprocessing: public reads trimmed at Q25 with fastp, clones called with MiXCR, in-frame beta chains kept. Every distinct CDR3 protein forms one entry, paired with its most common genes and DNA. TCRdb's processing, not the authors', yielded these V and J calls. In all, the sample holds 50,000 to 70,000 distinct CDR3 sequences, and roughly 57% of those were seen once. About 31% of the sample belongs to the ten largest clones.

Bulk unsorted tissue served as the source for RNA extraction, and RNA quality was assessed using a NanoDrop ND-1000 and an Agilent 2100. The normal lung samples consisted of distant non-tumor tissue collected more than 3 cm from the tumor edge. All donors had newly diagnosed lung cancer, had not received prior chemotherapy, and were admitted for thoracic surgery in China between August and November 2014. The study excluded patients who had received radiotherapy or chemotherapy before or who had another cancer at the same time. Pieces of surgical tissue measuring 1-2 cm3 were kept in RNAlater solution and stored at -80 degrees C until use. The paper as a whole reports these results and caveats: A significantly larger cumulative share of the repertoire was made up by the top 100 clones in normal lung than in tumor tissue. The cohort had only around 15 patients, and the authors noted that larger samples and more detailed clinical data are needed. Peripheral blood was not sequenced, so blood TCRbeta repertoires were not examined in the lung cancer patients of the study. The sequencing platform is not named in the methods, and unique molecular identifiers are not mentioned. TCR diversity was significantly higher in younger patients, and greater tumor TCR diversity was associated with shorter overall survival and shorter disease-free survival. Tumor tissue showed significantly greater TCR diversity (inverse Simpson) than normal lung tissue (about 410 vs 180, P = 0.0075, Mann-Whitney U test).

Regarding this clonotype: Its antigen has not been determined. The junction and the germline gene differ at one end; a read error may be behind it.

The V and J genes are TRBV11-1 and TRBJ2-5; no D gene can be assigned with confidence. The sample comprised distant non-tumor lung tissue. The TCR was taken from a man in his sixties or seventies with non-small cell lung cancer. The DNA reads as follows: TGTGCCAGCACCCTGGGTGATACACAAGAGACCCAGTATTTC. Its translation is CASTLGDTQETQYF. Reference TRBV11-1 and TRBJ2-5 proteins supply the regions before and after the CDR3; the full variable domain is: EAEVAQSPRYKITEKSQAVAFWCDPISGHATLYWYRQILGQGPELLVQFQDESVVDDSQLPKDRFSAERLKGVDSTLKIQPAELGDSAMYLCASTLGDTQETQYFGPGTRLLVL.